Included here is one TCR beta chain sequence, with context. Conventional CD4+ T cells were sorted from blood as CD25-low CD127-high cells. Generated by immunoSEQ multiplex PCR, the TCRdb table keeps only in-frame clones and is missing some. The sample lists over 900 clones, 75% to 90% occurring once. The sample comes from a study of regulatory and conventional T cells in RAG deficiency. Looked up from germline, CDR1 is SGHNT and CDR2 is YYREEE (reference sequence). This CDR3 spans 12 amino acids. Trimming took 4 bases from V and 2 from J, leaving 5 bases between them. The rearrangement uses TRBV5-4 and TRBJ2-3; D not certain. The clonotype comes from a human donor with RAG deficiency presenting as combined immunodeficiency. The sample was CD4+ effector T cells sorted from blood. CDR3 nucleotides: TGTGCCAGCAGCCGGTTCACAGATACGCAGTATTTT. It yields the protein CASSRFTDTQYF.